This T cell receptor (beta chain) was obtained from a study of T and B cells in COVID-19 patients. Study details: Blood was sampled from COVID-19 patients who were either actively infected or recovered.

This CDR3 comprises 17 residues. V was shortened by 5 bases and J by 7 bases, with 21 bases between the two germline ends. Germline CDR1 SGHVS, CDR2 FNYEAQ. Multiplex PCR with BIOMED2 TRB-A/B primer pools amplified TRB rearrangements. TCRdb re-analysed the multiplex PCR reads in MiXCR, keeping a single row per CDR3 protein. Among 20,000 to 30,000 distinct CDR3 sequences listed, about 30% were seen once. Each TRB amplification used about 230-550 ng of genomic DNA from blood. Broader study findings: Highly clonal in active COVID-19, TRB repertoires exceeded healthy-donor diversity and richness at recovery. CD4+, regulatory T cell, CD8+ and sorted SARS-CoV-2-responsive or tetramer+ T cells were not yet sequenced.

This clonotype was seen only a few times. No antigen is known for it. The chain has TRBV7-6 and TRBJ1-6; D possibly corresponds to TRBD1 (6 bases). This clonotype was sampled from a human donor who had recovered from COVID-19. The specimen was blood. The CDR3 nucleotides are TGTGCCAGCAGCATCTCCACAGGGTTAAAGGGCAATTCACCCCTCCACTTT. Translating it yields CASSISTGLKGNSPLHF.